This TCR beta chain was captured in a study of blood T cell repertoires in COVID-19 (dated by TCRdb to 2019 to 2021). In terms of the full investigation: Collaborator samples came from the United States, Italy and Spain and covered acute and convalescent phases of COVID-19. Subjects who had been exposed to COVID-19, were actively infected with it, or had recovered from it provided the deeply sampled blood TCRbeta repertoires that made up the dataset. Where HLA class I and class II types were available, the types were taken from metadata supplied by the sample provider, not from assay-based typing. The repertoires were released in a freely available public database intended as a resource for research on the immune response to SARS-CoV-2. The samples were drawn from two sources: the first 160 participants of the ongoing ImmuneRACE study, and 1,000 to 1,500 subjects contributed by 6 global collaborators. Nearly every sample came with metadata listing a de-identified subject ID, COVID-19 status, age in years and sex. The material from the prospective study consisted of cDNA or gDNA derived from T cells, B-cell-depleted T cells, or PBMCs. On the study overall, not on this receptor specifically: How much clinical and demographic metadata was included differed by source and by participant, and the metadata was provided uncurated.

The CDR3 spans 13 residues, from the cysteine through the phenylalanine. Of the read, only the CDR3 DNA is kept; its 39 bases are in frame from base 1. The V and J ends are trimmed by 5 bases and 0 bases, leaving 7 bases between them. In the germline V gene (reference sequence), CDR1 corresponds to WNHNN and CDR2 to SYGVQD. Comments on this clone: There is no known antigen for this receptor. There are no base qualities to consult, and no much larger clone falls within one base.

TCRbeta CDR3 regions were amplified from genomic DNA by means of the immunoSEQ Assay, a bias-controlled multiplex PCR. In the source study's methods: The number of nucleated cells in each sample was estimated from the amplification of reference gene primers within the assay. Sequence reads were collapsed and filtered to measure the absolute abundance of every unique TCRbeta CDR3 rearrangement. For each sample, productive Simpson clonality was calculated by taking the square root of Simpson's diversity index across productive rearrangements. TCRdb provides this immuneACCESS table in a form limited to in-frame rearrangements. Some clones are lacking; in checked studies, under half of them reflect an unresolved V gene, and why the rest are absent is not known. That table is the source of V, J and clone size, and D and trimming were worked out from the DNA. The sample table shows 200,000 to 300,000 clones, and 87% are seen once. The ten largest account for about 1.6% of the sample.

Another Seattle source contributed samples from volunteer blood donors who had recovered from COVID-19. Each collaborating institution followed its own protocols to collect whole blood in K2EDTA tubes. For TCRbeta analysis, collaborators shipped samples in one of three forms: frozen whole blood, isolated PBMCs, or DNA extracted from either of those sample types. The sample consisted of peripheral blood. The chain joins TRBV10-1 to TRBJ1-2, with no D gene named confidently. The sequence derives from a woman aged 40 to 49 who had recovered from COVID-19. The DNA is TGCGCCAGCAGTCCCAGTTCTAACTATGGCTACACCTTC. It encodes CASSPSSNYGYTF.